The entry below describes one T cell receptor (beta chain). This specimen comes from a study of follicular helper T cells after annual influenza vaccination. Assay used: immunoSEQ multiplex PCR; TCRdb lists only in-frame clones, some missing. The sample holds about 10,000 clones, 65% to 80% seen once. The CDR3 has 15 residues. CDR1 and CDR2 from the germline V gene are SEHNR and FQNEAQ (reference sequence). Trimming pared 1 base from V and 2 bases from J, leaving 10 bases between. The starting material was CXCR5- memory CD4+ T cells sorted from blood, obtained 6 weeks after influenza vaccination. The sequence was obtained from an adult who received the influenza vaccine. The gene calls are TRBV7-9 and TRBJ2-3, with a weak D call TRBD1 (6 bases). The DNA for the CDR3 is TGTGCCAGCAGCTTAGGGCAGGGGACCACAGATACGCAGTATTTT. Translation: CASSLGQGTTDTQYF. The full variable domain, with the rest looked up from reference TRBV7-9 and TRBJ2-3, is DTGVSQNPRHKITKRGQNVTFRCDPISEHNRLYWYRQTLGQGPEFLTYFQNEAQLEKSRLLSDRFSAERPKGSFSTLEIQRTEQGDSAMYLCASSLGQGTTDTQYFGPGTRLTVL.